Below are 18 T cell receptor beta chains sequenced from a single sample in a study of T cells after yellow fever vaccination. MiXCR, run by TCRdb on the 5' RACE reads, gives a single entry per CDR3 protein. The sample shows a few hundred thousand distinct CDR3 sequences, approximately 4.2% of them seen only once. This specimen was PBMCs, taken 5 days after the yellow fever booster vaccination. These receptors were collected from a man between 18 and 35 years old who received the YFV17D yellow fever vaccine.

This clonotype came up a few times. The V gene is TRBV9, the J gene TRBJ1-2; possibly TRBD1 for D (6 bases). CDR3 length equals 14 residues. Germline CDR1 SGDLS, CDR2 YYNGEE. The V end lost 4 bases, the J end lost 3 bases, and 13 bases lay between the germline ends. The CDR3 DNA reads as TGTGCCAGCAGCCCAACAGGGTCCCACTATGGCTACACCTTC. Residues: CASSPTGSHYGYTF.

This clonotype was seen only a few times. V and J are TRBV29-1 and TRBJ2-3; D is possibly TRBD1 or TRBD2 (5 bases each). CDR1 is SQVTM and CDR2 is ANQGSEA in the germline V gene. The CDR3 loop spans 14 amino acids. V lost 7 bases and J lost 2, with 16 bases in between. The CDR3 here is CSGTGPGTTDTQYF. Here the CDR3 DNA reads TGCAGCGGGACGGGACCCGGGACCACAGATACGCAGTATTTT.

This clonotype was found many times. The chain has TRBV15 and TRBJ2-2; either TRBD1 or TRBD2 may supply D (5 bases each). Germline V gene sequence: CDR1 LNHNV, CDR2 YYDKDF (reference sequence). This CDR3 contains 16 residues. V lost 4 bases, J lost 1 base, and 13 bases lay in between. CDR3 coding DNA: TGTGCCACCAGCAAATCCGGGACGGGGAACACCGGGGAGCTGTTTTTT. This translates into CATSKSGTGNTGELFF.

As concerns this clonotype: This may be a read error: a much more frequent sequence differs by one nucleotide. V gene TRBV4-1 combines with J gene TRBJ1-5; D perhaps matches TRBD1 (6 bases). Germline loops: CDR1 MGHRA, CDR2 YSYEKL. Trimming stripped 4 bases from V and 6 bases from J, with 16 bases between. This CDR3 region has 15 residues. The DNA for the CDR3 is TGCGCCAGCAGCCCGTACGGACAGTATTGTCAGCCCCAGCATTTT. Encoded protein: CASSPYGQYCQPQHF.

Only a few counts were recorded for this clonotype. This sequence joins TRBV7-2 and TRBJ1-5, with 9 bases aligning to TRBD1. This CDR3 is 14 amino acids long. Germline CDR1 is SGHTA and CDR2 is FQGNSA. V trimming: 5 bases; J trimming: 6 bases; junction bases outside the gene matches: 5. The CDR3 DNA follows: TGTGCCAGCAGCCGACAGGGGGACAGTCAGCCCCAGCATTTT. Its protein is CASSRQGDSQPQHF.

The chain uses TRBV10-3 and TRBJ1-4; D unresolved. From germline, CDR1 is ENHRY and CDR2 SYGVKD. The ends were cut back, 0 bases at V and 8 bases at J, with 16 bases in the middle. This CDR3 has 16 amino acids. CDR3 in amino acids: CAISESSWTGREKLFF. CDR3 in DNA: TGTGCCATCAGTGAGTCGTCCTGGACTGGACGGGAAAAACTGTTTTTT.

On this clonotype itself: Just one base apart from a much larger clone, this may be a read error. V is TRBV5-1 and J is TRBJ2-1; D may correspond to TRBD1 or TRBD2 (6 bases each). This CDR3 region has 14 residues. The germline V gene encodes CDR1 SGHRS and CDR2 YFSETQ. The ends were cut back, 5 bases at V and 8 bases at J, with 17 bases in the middle. CDR3 coding DNA: TGCGCCAGCAGAAGAGGACAGCGGGCGGATGAGCAGTTCTTC. It yields the protein CASRRGQRADEQFF. Looking up the rest from reference TRBV5-1 and TRBJ2-1 gives the full variable domain: KAGVTQTPRYLIKTRGQQVTLSCSPISGHRSVSWYQQTPGQGLQFLFEYFSETQRNKGNFPGRFSGRQFSNSRSEMNVSTLELGDSALYLCASRRGQRADEQFFGPGTRLTVL.

This clonotype was counted at least ten times. The chain recombines TRBV18 with TRBJ1-3; D perhaps matches TRBD1 (6 bases). Germline loops: CDR1 KGHSH, CDR2 LQKENI. Trimming removed 0 bases at V and 3 bases at J, with 15 bases between. The CDR3 contains 17 residues. The CDR3 protein is CASSPPAAGASGNTIYF. CDR3 bases: TGTGCCAGCTCACCACCAGCGGCGGGGGCGAGTGGAAACACCATATATTTT.

This clonotype was counted a few times. The CDR3 protein is CASAMRVGVCEQYV. The DNA of the CDR3 is TGTGCTAGTGCCATGAGGGTAGGTGTATGCGAGCAGTACGTC. The chain combines TRBV12-5 with TRBJ2-7; TRBD2 is a possible D gene (5 bases). The germline gives CDR1 LGHNT, CDR2 FRNRAP. Trimming cost V 7 bases and J 6 bases, with 19 bases left between them. The length of the CDR3 is 14 residues.

This clonotype was seen many times. The chain couples TRBV6-5 to TRBJ1-1; the D is unclear. V was clipped by 2 bases and J by 1 base, with 23 bases between them. CDR1 and CDR2 from the germline V gene are MNHEY and SVGAGI. This CDR3 region has 19 residues. The CDR3 sequence: CASSYNFPTIREENTEAFF. The CDR3 coding sequence is TGTGCCAGCAGTTACAATTTTCCGACCATTAGAGAGGAGAACACTGAAGCTTTCTTT.

The sample holds a few counts of this clonotype. J is TRBJ2-7 and V is TRBV7-2, with D possibly being TRBD2 (5 bases). V was clipped by 7 bases and J by 1 base, with 11 bases between them. The CDR3 consists of 13 residues. Germline V gene data show CDR1 as SGHTA and CDR2 as FQGNSA. DNA for the CDR3: TGTGCCAGCACCACGGGGTTGTCCTACGAGCAGTACTTC. Translation gives CASTTGLSYEQYF. The full variable domain, rest sourced from reference TRBV7-2 and TRBJ2-7, is GAGVSQSPSNKVTEKGKDVELRCDPISGHTALYWYRQSLGQGLEFLIYFQGNSAPDKSGLPSDRFSAERTGGSVSTLTIQRTQQEDSAVYLCASTTGLSYEQYFGPGTRLTVT.

In this sample, this clonotype turned up many times. The chain uses TRBV4-2 and TRBJ1-1, with D tentatively TRBD1 (5 bases). V was trimmed by 6 bases and J by 6 bases, leaving 14 bases between them. The CDR3 covers 13 residues. In germline, CDR1 is LGHNA, CDR2 YNFKEQ. CDR3 in amino acids: CASRVDGGPEAFF. The CDR3 DNA reads as TGTGCCAGCAGGGTCGACGGGGGTCCTGAAGCTTTCTTT.

This clonotype occurred a few times. The chain couples TRBV5-1 to TRBJ1-1; a possible D gene is TRBD1 (5 bases). In germline, CDR1 is SGHRS, CDR2 YFSETQ. The germline V and J ends were trimmed by 2 bases and 5 bases, with 13 bases remaining between them. CDR3 length: 14 amino acids. CDR3 amino acids: CASSFVSGRTEAFF. The CDR3 DNA sequence: TGCGCCAGCAGCTTCGTCTCAGGGAGAACTGAAGCTTTCTTT.

This clonotype was recorded many times. The chain combines TRBV10-3 with TRBJ2-7, with 10 bases matching TRBD1. Trimming cost V 0 bases and J 6 bases; bases outside gene matches: 11. CDR1 is ENHRY and CDR2 is SYGVKD in the germline V gene. The CDR3 consists of 17 residues. This CDR3 reads CAISESIPGQGSLEQYF. CDR3 DNA: TGTGCCATCAGTGAGTCGATCCCGGGACAGGGGAGCCTCGAGCAGTACTTC.

J is TRBJ2-1 and V is TRBV7-2; D is unresolved. The CDR3 extends over 15 amino acids. Germline lookup yields CDR1 SGHTA and CDR2 FQGNSA. Trimming left V 5 bases short and J 0 bases short, with 11 bases between. CDR3 sequence (DNA): TGTGCCAGCAGCCTCATCTCCCGCTCCTACAATGAGCAGTTCTTC. Its translation: CASSLISRSYNEQFF. Combining the CDR3 with reference TRBV7-2 and TRBJ2-1 gives the whole variable domain GAGVSQSPSNKVTEKGKDVELRCDPISGHTALYWYRQSLGQGLEFLIYFQGNSAPDKSGLPSDRFSAERTGGSVSTLTIQRTQQEDSAVYLCASSLISRSYNEQFFGPGTRLTVL.

This clonotype was seen more than once but under ten times. This chain uses TRBV9 with TRBJ1-2, with no clear D. With 0 bases removed from V and 3 bases from J, the gap between germline ends came to 6 bases. Germline V gene lookup returns CDR1 SGDLS and CDR2 YYNGEE. The CDR3 has 13 residues. The CDR3: CASSVETDYGYTF. CDR3 coding DNA: TGTGCCAGCAGCGTAGAAACAGACTATGGCTACACCTTC.

V is TRBV7-8 and J is TRBJ2-5, with D possibly TRBD1 on 5 matching bases. CDR1 SGHVS and CDR2 FQNEAQ come from the germline V gene. CDR3 size: 13 residues. Trimming stripped 2 bases from V and 5 bases from J, with 9 bases between. CDR3 loop: CASSLKGAETQYF. The CDR3 DNA sequence: TGTGCCAGCAGCTTAAAAGGGGCGGAGACCCAGTACTTC.

This clonotype has just a few counts. The chain couples TRBV2 to TRBJ2-3; D is perhaps TRBD1 (6 bases). Trimming cost V 4 bases and J 2 bases, with 13 bases left between them. The CDR3 loop spans 15 amino acids. Looked up from germline, CDR1 is SNHLY and CDR2 is FYNNEI. CDR3 DNA: TGTGCCAGCAGTGTAGGACAGACCCCCACAGATACGCAGTATTTT. It translates to CASSVGQTPTDTQYF. The whole variable domain, filled in from reference TRBV2 and TRBJ2-3, reads EPEVTQTPSHQVTQMGQEVILRCVPISNHLYFYWYRQILGQKVEFLVSFYNNEISEKSEIFDDQFSVERPDGSNFTLKIRSTKLEDSAMYFCASSVGQTPTDTQYFGPGTRLTVL.